This T cell receptor (beta chain) stems from a study of blood T cell repertoires in COVID-19. Overall study: Sample material is recorded as cDNA or gDNA derived from T cells, B-cell-depleted T cells, or PBMCs.

Germline values: CDR1 SGHTA, CDR2 FQGNSA. V shed 5 bases and J 0 bases; nucleotides not matched to a gene: 1. The CDR3 spans 15 residues. Across under 25 US areas, participants ranged in age from about 18 to 90 years. Clinical history reported by participants formed the basis on which cohorts were assigned. Study processing details: Reference gene primers were amplified, and this amplification served to estimate nucleated cell counts. The assay was immunoSEQ multiplex PCR, and TCRdb's table has in-frame clones only and misses some. That table supplies the V and J calls and clone size; D and trimming were determined from the DNA. Counted here are 200,000 to 250,000 clones, about four fifths occurring once; the ten biggest clones make up about 3.3%.

The receptor's source is an older woman who had recovered from COVID-19. The chain couples TRBV7-2 to TRBJ2-2, with TRBD2 identical over 9 bases. Sequenced input: PBMCs or T cells enriched from blood (not recorded which). The CDR3 spells CASSPSGANTGELFF. The CDR3 DNA sequence: TGTGCCAGCAGCCCTAGCGGGGCGAACACCGGGGAGCTGTTTTTT.